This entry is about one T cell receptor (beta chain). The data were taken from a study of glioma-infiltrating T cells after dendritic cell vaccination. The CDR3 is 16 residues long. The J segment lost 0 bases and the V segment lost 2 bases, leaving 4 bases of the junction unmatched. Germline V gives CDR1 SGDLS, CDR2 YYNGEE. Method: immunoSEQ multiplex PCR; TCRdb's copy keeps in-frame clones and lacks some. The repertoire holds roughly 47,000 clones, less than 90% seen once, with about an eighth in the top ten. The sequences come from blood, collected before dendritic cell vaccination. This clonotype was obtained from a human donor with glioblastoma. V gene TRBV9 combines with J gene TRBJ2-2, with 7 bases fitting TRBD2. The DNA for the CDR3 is TGTGCCAGCAGCGTCCCAGCGGGGACGAACACCGGGGAGCTGTTTTTT. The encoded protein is CASSVPAGTNTGELFF.